This passage covers 28 T cell receptor beta chains from one sample sequenced in a study of blood T cells in healthy people across ages. Next came a second PCR, run for roughly 6 to 11 cycles, which used a sample-barcoded 5' primer along with a J-beta primer mix. TCRdb analysed the 5' RACE reads with MiXCR anew, one entry per CDR3 protein. The sample records about 670,000 distinct CDR3 sequences, roughly 43% being singletons. Sequencing was performed on blood. The receptors come from a man older than 75 in good health.

The table lists this clonotype with a few counts. The CDR3 DNA reads as TGTGCCAGCAGACCAACTAGGAGCGGGGAGCTGTTTTTT. Translation: CASRPTRSGELFF. The gene calls are TRBV12-3 or TRBV12-4 and TRBJ2-2; D possibly corresponds to TRBD2 (5 bases). There are 13 residues in the CDR3. Trimming pared 6 bases from V and 7 bases from J, leaving 12 bases between.

This clonotype was recorded many times. The CDR3 DNA sequence: TGTGCCAGCAGTCCAGGACAGGGGGCCGGGGAGCTGTTTTTT. Translating gives CASSPGQGAGELFF. V is TRBV12-3 or TRBV12-4 and J is TRBJ2-2; 10 positions agree with TRBD1. V lost 5 bases and J lost 6; bases outside the gene matches: 3. The CDR3 has 14 residues.

This clonotype came up a few times. A much more abundant neighbour one base away suggests this may be a read error. The V and J genes are TRBV7-2 and TRBJ2-1, with TRBD2 identical over 7 bases. The closer fit of TRBJ2-7 to the DNA end suggests the J call may be wrong. CDR1 SGHTA and CDR2 FQGNSA come from the germline V gene. This CDR3 is built from 15 residues. The CDR3 nucleotides read TGTGCCAGCAGCCAACTAGCGACCTCCTACAATGAGCAGTACTTC. It is translated as CASSQLATSYNEQYF.

The rearrangement links TRBV5-1 to TRBJ2-1; 14 nucleotides align to TRBD2. This CDR3 region has 17 residues. V was clipped by 3 bases and J by 6 bases; unmatched bases: 8. Germline CDR1 reads SGHRS; CDR2 reads YFSETQ. The CDR3 region has the DNA TGCGCCAGCAGCTCACCGGGACTAGCGGGGGCTGGCAATGAGCAGTTCTTC. Translating gives CASSSPGLAGAGNEQFF.

This clonotype was counted between two and nine times. The chain employs TRBV15 and TRBJ2-7, with 11 bases fitting TRBD2. CDR3 length: 15 residues. Germline loops: CDR1 LNHNV, CDR2 YYDKDF (reference sequence). After removal of 5 bases from V and 2 bases from J, the junction contained 5 bases not matched to a gene. Written as DNA, the CDR3 is TGTGCCACCAGCGCTAGCGGGGGGCTAACCTACGAGCAGTACTTC. This gives the protein CATSASGGLTYEQYF.

This chain connects TRBV20-1 to TRBJ2-3; TRBD1 aligns across 7 bases. This CDR3 has 14 residues. CDR1 is DFQATT and CDR2 is SNEGSKA in the germline V gene (reference sequence). The ends lost 6 bases at V and 8 bases at J; junction bases unmatched: 14. The DNA for the CDR3 is TGCAGTGCCGTCCGGGACAGTACCCCGGGTACGCAGTATTTT. It is translated as CSAVRDSTPGTQYF.

This clonotype came up a few times. The J gene is TRBJ2-5, the V gene TRBV2; 10 positions agree with TRBD2. From germline, CDR1 is SNHLY and CDR2 FYNNEI. This CDR3 has 15 residues. V was clipped by 4 bases and J by 1 base; unmatched bases: 3. The CDR3 loop is CASSGTSGTQETQYF. CDR3 coding DNA: TGTGCCAGCAGTGGGACTAGCGGTACCCAAGAGACCCAGTACTTC.

The chain employs TRBV10-2 and TRBJ2-5; 13 bases line up with TRBD2. After removal of 6 bases from V and 5 bases from J, the junction contained 6 bases not matched to a gene. In germline, CDR1 is WSHSY, CDR2 SAAADI. The CDR3 totals 15 residues. The CDR3 DNA reads TGCGCCAGCAGGGGACTAGCGGGGTCAAAGGAGACCCAGTACTTC. Its protein product is CASRGLAGSKETQYF.

The gene calls are TRBV5-1 and TRBJ2-1; D unresolved. The germline V gene encodes CDR1 SGHRS and CDR2 YFSETQ. This CDR3 has 13 residues. V gave up 5 bases and J gave up 10 bases, with 16 bases separating them. CDR3 bases: TGCGCCAGCAGTCAGAACGAGATTATAGAGCAGTTCTTC. This translates into CASSQNEIIEQFF.

Only a few counts were recorded for this clonotype. The chain is built from TRBV20-1 and TRBJ2-3, with D uncertain. This CDR3 region has 16 residues. V was clipped by 2 bases and J by 1 base, with 16 bases between them. Germline-derived CDR1 and CDR2 are DFQATT and SNEGSKA (reference sequence). The CDR3 sequence is CSARTSSALGTDTQYF. The CDR3 DNA reads as TGCAGTGCTAGAACTTCATCAGCCCTAGGCACAGATACGCAGTATTTT.

CDR3 sequence: CASSKLVVLCETQYF. As DNA, the CDR3 is TGTGCCAGCAGCAAACTCGTGGTCCTATGTGAGACCCAGTACTTC. This chain connects TRBV21-1 to TRBJ2-5. TRBV21-1 is annotated as a pseudogene. The CDR3 extends over 15 amino acids.

The rearrangement joins TRBV27 to TRBJ1-6, with 7 nucleotides matching TRBD1. Germline V gives CDR1 MNHEY, CDR2 SMNVEV (reference sequence). CDR3 size: 17 residues. The ends lost 5 bases at V and 8 bases at J; junction bases unmatched: 15. The DNA of the CDR3 is TGTGCCAGCAGTCGAACCCCCGAGGGGGCGCGGTATTCACCCCTCCACTTT. Translation gives CASSRTPEGARYSPLHF.

Many counts were recorded for this clonotype. The CDR3 region has the DNA TGTGCCAGCAGCCATAACCGTCTGCGCGGCGCCAACGTCCTGACTTTC. As protein: CASSHNRLRGANVLTF. The J gene is TRBJ2-6, the V gene TRBV14; D is unresolved. CDR1 SGHDN and CDR2 FVKESK come from the germline V gene. The CDR3 consists of 16 residues. Deletions cut 3 bases from V and 7 bases from J, with 16 bases between.

This clonotype has a handful of counts. The rearrangement links TRBV9 to TRBJ2-1; unclear D gene. V lost 4 bases and J lost 10, with 15 bases in between. The CDR3 length is 13 residues. Germline V gene sequence: CDR1 SGDLS, CDR2 YYNGEE. The CDR3 reads CASSPGRLGEQFF. For the CDR3, the DNA is TGTGCCAGCAGCCCTGGACGTTTGGGGGAGCAGTTCTTC.

The table lists this clonotype with a few counts. The V call is TRBV6-5, the J call TRBJ2-7, with a weak D call TRBD1 (5 bases). This CDR3 is built from 11 residues. Trimming stripped 11 bases from V and 7 bases from J, with 15 bases between. Germline values: CDR1 MNHEY, CDR2 SVGAGI. CDR3: CAVSRANEQYF. CDR3 bases: TGTGCCGTCAGCAGGGCCAATGAGCAGTACTTC.

This clonotype was seen only a few times. The DNA for the CDR3 is TGTGCCAGCAGTCGGCCCAGCGCAGGCCCAAGCGAGCAGTACTTC. Protein: CASSRPSAGPSEQYF. The J gene is TRBJ2-7, the V gene TRBV28; unclear D gene. This CDR3 comprises 15 residues. The germline V gene has CDR1 MDHEN and CDR2 SYDVKM. V was pared by 5 bases and J by 6 bases, with 20 bases between.

The rearrangement joins TRBV7-2 to TRBJ2-3; 7 bases align to TRBD1. CDR3 length: 14 amino acids. The germline gives CDR1 SGHTA, CDR2 FQGNSA. After removal of 6 bases from V and 2 bases from J, the junction contained 5 bases not matched to a gene. CDR3: CASRRDRNTDTQYF. In DNA form, the CDR3 reads TGTGCCAGCAGGAGGGACAGAAACACAGATACGCAGTATTTT.

The chain uses TRBV7-2 and TRBJ2-5; TRBD2 matches 9 bases. After removal of 5 bases from V and 2 bases from J, the junction contained 3 bases not matched to a gene. CDR1 is SGHTA, CDR2 FQGNSA, per germline. The CDR3 extends over 14 amino acids. Here the CDR3 DNA reads TGTGCCAGCAGCCGAAGCGGGGGGCAAGAGACCCAGTACTTC. This encodes CASSRSGGQETQYF. The complete variable domain, with remaining parts taken from reference TRBV7-2 and TRBJ2-5, reads GAGVSQSPSNKVTEKGKDVELRCDPISGHTALYWYRQSLGQGLEFLIYFQGNSAPDKSGLPSDRFSAERTGGSVSTLTIQRTQQEDSAVYLCASSRSGGQETQYFGPGTRLLVL.

In this sample, this clonotype turned up once. With a much larger clone just one base away, this may be a read error. This rearrangement joins TRBV4-3 to TRBJ2-3, with D tentatively TRBD1 (6 bases). CDR1 and CDR2 from the germline V gene are LGHNA and YSLEER. CDR3 length: 16 residues. V was pared by 4 bases and J by 2 bases, with 16 bases between. DNA of the CDR3: TGCGCCAGCAGCCGAGGGGACGAGGGGGACACAGATACGCAGTATTTT. Its translation: CASSRGDEGDTDTQYF.

The V call is TRBV7-2, the J call TRBJ2-1; 9 nucleotides agree with TRBD1. V dropped 5 bases and J dropped 9; count of bases not matched to a gene: 11. The length of the CDR3 is 15 residues. Germline V gives CDR1 SGHTA, CDR2 FQGNSA. In DNA form, the CDR3 reads TGTGCCAGCAGCCGTCCGGGACAGGGCGGTGCTGAGCAGTTCTTC. Its protein product is CASSRPGQGGAEQFF.

The V and J genes are TRBV6-5 and TRBJ2-7; no reliable D call. CDR1 and CDR2 from the germline V gene are MNHEY and SVGAGI. The length of the CDR3 is 15 residues. The V end lost 7 bases, the J end lost 6 bases, and 22 bases lay between the germline ends. CDR3 coding DNA: TGTGCCAGCACCAACCTCGACTCAGACTTCGGCGAGCAGTACTTC. It translates to CASTNLDSDFGEQYF.

This clonotype was seen a few times. The gene calls are TRBV25-1 and TRBJ1-4, with D uncertain. The length of the CDR3 is 16 residues. Germline V gene lookup returns CDR1 MGHDK and CDR2 SYGVNS. The ends were cut back, 1 base at V and 5 bases at J, with 14 bases in the middle. This CDR3 reads CASSESGLGENEKLFF. DNA of the CDR3: TGTGCCAGCAGTGAATCGGGCCTCGGAGAGAATGAAAAACTGTTTTTT.

The genes are TRBV20-1 and TRBJ2-5; TRBD2 matches at 11 bases. CDR1 and CDR2 from the germline V gene are DFQATT and SNEGSKA (reference sequence). The CDR3 consists of 13 residues. With 0 bases clipped from V and 13 bases from J, the junction kept 7 bases outside the gene matches. CDR3 residues: CSARDPLAGVLYF. The CDR3 DNA reads TGCAGTGCTAGAGATCCACTAGCGGGAGTCTTGTACTTC.

The rearrangement joins TRBV30 to TRBJ1-1; possibly TRBD1 for D (5 bases). With 3 bases removed from V and 7 bases from J, the gap between germline ends came to 12 bases. Germline V lookup: CDR1 GTSNPN, CDR2 SVGIG (reference sequence). This CDR3 is 12 amino acids long. CDR3 in DNA: TGTGCCTGGAGAGATACAGGCGATGAAGCTTTCTTT. This translates into CAWRDTGDEAFF.

The chain combines TRBV9 with TRBJ2-1; 10 bases agree with TRBD2. The J call could be wrong; TRBJ2-7 is a better fit for the DNA end. Germline CDR1 reads SGDLS; CDR2 reads YYNGEE. The CDR3 spans 16 residues. The CDR3: CASSESSGGSYNEQYF. In DNA form, the CDR3 reads TGTGCCAGCAGCGAATCTAGCGGGGGTTCCTACAATGAGCAGTACTTC.

The table lists this clonotype with a few counts. The chain carries TRBV20-1 and TRBJ2-1, with D possibly being TRBD2 (6 bases). CDR3 size: 15 residues. The V gene's germline CDR1 is DFQATT and CDR2 SNEGSKA (reference sequence). V was cut by 0 bases and J by 9 bases, with 18 bases left in between. In nucleotides, the CDR3 is TGCAGTGCTAGAGATAGGACGGGAGACCCTATTGAGCAGTTCTTC. Its translation is CSARDRTGDPIEQFF.

This chain connects TRBV6-2 or TRBV6-3 to TRBJ2-1, with 7 bases lining up with TRBD1. CDR3 length: 13 residues. Germline values: CDR1 MNHEY, CDR2 SVGEGT. Losses at the gene ends were 4 bases for V and 6 bases for J; bases not matched to a gene: 3. CDR3 sequence: CASSSGTVNEQFF. The CDR3 nucleotides are TGTGCCAGCAGTTCCGGGACAGTCAATGAGCAGTTCTTC.

This clonotype occurred a few times. This rearrangement joins TRBV7-3 to TRBJ2-4; 7 bases are a match to TRBD1. J was trimmed by 2 bases and V by 2 bases; bases with no gene match: 6. CDR3 length: 16 residues. Germline V gene lookup returns CDR1 SGHTA and CDR2 FQGTGA. The CDR3 DNA is TGTGCCAGCAGCTTAGGTCCAGGGGGAACCAAAAACATTCAGTACTTC. As protein: CASSLGPGGTKNIQYF. The full variable domain, with the rest looked up from reference TRBV7-3 and TRBJ2-4, is GAGVSQTPSNKVTEKGKYVELRCDPISGHTALYWYRQSLGQGPEFLIYFQGTGAADDSGLPNDRFFAVRPEGSVSTLKIQRTERGDSAVYLCASSLGPGGTKNIQYFGAGTRLSVL.